This T cell receptor beta chain is from a study of T cell repertoires in cytomegalovirus infection. In the study overall: Recently described HLA-C-restricted plus well-studied HLA-B-restricted CMV epitopes were used. In public TCR beta signatures, there were indications of both CMV infection and matching HLA type. The study's findings and limits: Ex vivo, HLA-C-restricted CMV-specific TCR beta clonotypes prevailed over the rest of the response. Cumulative frequency of public TCR beta families picked out carriers of CMV plus the relevant HLA.

Germline-derived CDR1 and CDR2 are SGHAT and FQNNGV. This CDR3 has 13 residues. The J segment lost 6 bases and the V segment lost 10 bases, leaving 2 bases of the junction unmatched. TCRdb reprocessed the reads via MiXCR and lists one record per CDR3 protein. Seen here are 700,000 to 900,000 distinct CDR3 sequences, 25% to 30% observed once, and the top ten hold about an eighth. This clonotype was seen more than once but under ten times. Its target is unknown. The genes are TRBV11-2 and TRBJ1-6; 11 bases map to TRBD1. The sample consisted of cultured CD8+ T cells from PBMCs, taken from culture after CMV antigen stimulation. This receptor was identified in a human donor in good health (CMV status not recorded). Some clones in this sample may be carry-over from other donors' samples. CDR3 DNA sequence: TGTGCCACCGGGACAGGGGGTAATTCACCCCTCCACTTT. Its translation: CATGTGGNSPLHF.